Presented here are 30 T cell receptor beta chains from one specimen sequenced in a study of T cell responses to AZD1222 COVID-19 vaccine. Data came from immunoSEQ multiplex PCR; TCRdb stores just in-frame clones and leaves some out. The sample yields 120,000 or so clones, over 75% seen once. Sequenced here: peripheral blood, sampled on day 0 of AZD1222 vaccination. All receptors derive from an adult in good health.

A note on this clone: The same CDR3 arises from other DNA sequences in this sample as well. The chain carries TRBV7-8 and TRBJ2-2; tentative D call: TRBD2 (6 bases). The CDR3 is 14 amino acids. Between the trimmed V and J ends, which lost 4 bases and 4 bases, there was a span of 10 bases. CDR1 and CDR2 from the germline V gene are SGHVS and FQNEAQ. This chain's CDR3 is CASSSGSGTGELFF. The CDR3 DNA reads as TGTGCCAGCAGCTCCGGGAGCGGCACCGGGGAGCTGTTTTTT.

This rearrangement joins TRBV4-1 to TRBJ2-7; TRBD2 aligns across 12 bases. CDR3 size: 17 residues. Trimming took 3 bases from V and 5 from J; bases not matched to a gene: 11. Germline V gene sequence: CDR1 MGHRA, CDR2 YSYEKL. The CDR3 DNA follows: TGCGCCAGCAGCCAGGTACCTAGCGGGAGGGCCGGTAACGAGCAGTACTTC. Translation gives CASSQVPSGRAGNEQYF.

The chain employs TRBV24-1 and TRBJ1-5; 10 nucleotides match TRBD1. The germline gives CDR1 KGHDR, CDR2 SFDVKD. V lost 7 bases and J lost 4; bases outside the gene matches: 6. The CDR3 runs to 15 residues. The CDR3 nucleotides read TGTGCCACCAGCCCGGCGGACAGGGGGAATCAGCCCCAGCATTTT. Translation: CATSPADRGNQPQHF.

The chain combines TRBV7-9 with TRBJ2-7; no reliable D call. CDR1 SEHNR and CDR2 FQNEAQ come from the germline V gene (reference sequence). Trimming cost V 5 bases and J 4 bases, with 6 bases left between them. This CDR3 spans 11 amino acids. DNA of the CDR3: TGTGCCAGCAGCCGAGAGTACGAGCAGTACTTC. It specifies CASSREYEQYF.

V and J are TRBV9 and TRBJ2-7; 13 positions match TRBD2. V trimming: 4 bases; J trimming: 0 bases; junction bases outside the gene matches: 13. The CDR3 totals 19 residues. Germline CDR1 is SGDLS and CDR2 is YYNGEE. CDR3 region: CASSPRTSGSHGSSYEQYF. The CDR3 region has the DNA TGTGCCAGCAGCCCAAGGACTAGCGGGAGCCATGGTAGCTCCTACGAGCAGTACTTC.

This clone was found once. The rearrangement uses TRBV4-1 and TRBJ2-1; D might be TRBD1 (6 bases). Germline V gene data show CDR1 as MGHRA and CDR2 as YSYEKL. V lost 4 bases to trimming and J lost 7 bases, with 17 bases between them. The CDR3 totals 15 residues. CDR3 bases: TGCGCCAGCAGCCGGGGAGAAGGGGGAAGAAATGAGCAGTTCTTC. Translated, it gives CASSRGEGGRNEQFF.

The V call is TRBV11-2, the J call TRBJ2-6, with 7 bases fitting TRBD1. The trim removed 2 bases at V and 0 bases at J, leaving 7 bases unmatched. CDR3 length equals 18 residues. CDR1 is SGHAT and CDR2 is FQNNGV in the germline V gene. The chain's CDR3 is CASSLPDRVYSGANVLTF. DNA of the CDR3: TGTGCCAGCAGCTTACCAGACAGGGTTTACTCTGGGGCCAACGTCCTGACTTTC.

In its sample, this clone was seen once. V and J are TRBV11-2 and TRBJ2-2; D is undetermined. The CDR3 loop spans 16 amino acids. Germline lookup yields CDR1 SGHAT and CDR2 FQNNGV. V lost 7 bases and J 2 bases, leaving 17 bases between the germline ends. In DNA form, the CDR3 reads TGTGCCAGCACCCCCACAGAACGGGTTAACACCGGGGAGCTGTTTTTT. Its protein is CASTPTERVNTGELFF.

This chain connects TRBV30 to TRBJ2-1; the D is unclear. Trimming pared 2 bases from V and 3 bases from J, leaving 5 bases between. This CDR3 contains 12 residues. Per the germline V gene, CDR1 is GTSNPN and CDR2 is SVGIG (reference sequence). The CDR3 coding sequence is TGTGCCTGGAGTTGGAACTACAATGAGCAGTTCTTC. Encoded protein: CAWSWNYNEQFF.

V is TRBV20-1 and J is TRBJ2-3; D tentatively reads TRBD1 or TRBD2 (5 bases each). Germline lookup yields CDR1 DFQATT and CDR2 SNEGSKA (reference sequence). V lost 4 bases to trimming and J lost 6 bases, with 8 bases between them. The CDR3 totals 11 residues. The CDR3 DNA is TGCAGTGCTAACAGGAGGGATACGCAGTATTTT. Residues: CSANRRDTQYF.

CDR3: CASSFGTGWGIAKNIQYF. Here the CDR3 DNA reads TGTGCCAGCAGTTTTGGGACAGGGTGGGGAATAGCCAAAAACATTCAGTACTTC. The chain is built from TRBV27 and TRBJ2-4; the match to TRBD1 covers 9 bases. Per germline, CDR1 MNHEY and CDR2 SMNVEV (reference sequence). J gave up 0 bases and V 3 bases, and 9 bases lay outside the gene matches. The CDR3 consists of 18 residues.

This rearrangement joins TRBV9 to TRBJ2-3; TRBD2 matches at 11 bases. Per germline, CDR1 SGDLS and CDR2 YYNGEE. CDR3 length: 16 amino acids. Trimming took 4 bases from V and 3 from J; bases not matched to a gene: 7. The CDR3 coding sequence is TGTGCCAGCAGCCCGCTGGGACTAGCGGATACAGATACGCAGTATTTT. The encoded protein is CASSPLGLADTDTQYF. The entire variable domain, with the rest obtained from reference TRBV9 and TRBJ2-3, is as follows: DSGVTQTPKHLITATGQRVTLRCSPRSGDLSVYWYQQSLDQGLQFLIQYYNGEERAKGNILERFSAQQFPDLHSELNLSSLELGDSALYFCASSPLGLADTDTQYFGPGTRLTVL.

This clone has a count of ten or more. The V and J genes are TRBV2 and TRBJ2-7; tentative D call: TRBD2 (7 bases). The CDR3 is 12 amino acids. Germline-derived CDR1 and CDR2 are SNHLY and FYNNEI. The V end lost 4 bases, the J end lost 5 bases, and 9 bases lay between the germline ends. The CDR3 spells CASSGGGDEQYF. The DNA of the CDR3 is TGTGCCAGCAGTGGGGGGGGCGACGAGCAGTACTTC.

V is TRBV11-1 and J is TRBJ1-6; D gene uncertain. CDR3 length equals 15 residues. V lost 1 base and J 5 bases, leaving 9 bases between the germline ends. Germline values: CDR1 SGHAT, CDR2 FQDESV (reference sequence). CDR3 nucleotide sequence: TGTGCCAGCAGCTTAGTGATTGGGAATAATTCACCCCTCCACTTT. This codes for CASSLVIGNNSPLHF. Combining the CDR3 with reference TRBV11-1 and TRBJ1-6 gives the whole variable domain EAEVAQSPRYKITEKSQAVAFWCDPISGHATLYWYRQILGQGPELLVQFQDESVVDDSQLPKDRFSAERLKGVDSTLKIQPAELGDSAMYLCASSLVIGNNSPLHFGNGTRLTVT.

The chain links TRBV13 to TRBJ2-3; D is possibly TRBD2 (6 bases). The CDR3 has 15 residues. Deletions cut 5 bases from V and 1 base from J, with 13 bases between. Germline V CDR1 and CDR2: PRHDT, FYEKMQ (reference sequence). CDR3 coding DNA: TGTGCCAGCAGCCCGGTAGGGGAGGGCACAGATACGCAGTATTTT. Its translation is CASSPVGEGTDTQYF.

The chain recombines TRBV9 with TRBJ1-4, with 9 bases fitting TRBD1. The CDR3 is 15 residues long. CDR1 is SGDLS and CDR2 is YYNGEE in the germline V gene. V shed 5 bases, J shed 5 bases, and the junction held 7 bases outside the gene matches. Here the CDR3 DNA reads TGTGCCAGCAGTACCTGGACAGGGGACAATGAAAAACTGTTTTTT. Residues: CASSTWTGDNEKLFF.

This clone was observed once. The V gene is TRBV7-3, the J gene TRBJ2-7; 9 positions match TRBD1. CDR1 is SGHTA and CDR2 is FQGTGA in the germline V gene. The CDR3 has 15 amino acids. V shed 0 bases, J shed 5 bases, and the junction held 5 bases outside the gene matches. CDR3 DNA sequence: TGTGCCAGCAGCTTAACGGGGCACAGGGGGCACGAGCAGTACTTC. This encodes CASSLTGHRGHEQYF.

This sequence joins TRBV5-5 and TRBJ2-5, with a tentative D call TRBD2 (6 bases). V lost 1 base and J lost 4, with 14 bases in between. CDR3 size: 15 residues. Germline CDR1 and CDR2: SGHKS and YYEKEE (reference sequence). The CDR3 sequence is CASSLWAGFGETQYF. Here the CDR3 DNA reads TGTGCCAGCAGCTTGTGGGCGGGATTTGGAGAGACCCAGTACTTC.

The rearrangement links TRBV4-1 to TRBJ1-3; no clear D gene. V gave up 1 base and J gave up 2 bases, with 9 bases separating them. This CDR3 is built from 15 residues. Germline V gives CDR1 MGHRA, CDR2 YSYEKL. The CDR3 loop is CASSQGAGTGNTIYF. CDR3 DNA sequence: TGCGCCAGCAGCCAAGGAGCGGGGACTGGAAACACCATATATTTT.

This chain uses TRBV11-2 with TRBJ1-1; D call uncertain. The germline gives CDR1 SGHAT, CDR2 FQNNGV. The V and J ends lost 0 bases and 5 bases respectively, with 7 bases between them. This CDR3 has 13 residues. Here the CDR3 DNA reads TGTGCCAGCAGCTTAGATCTGGTGACTGAAGCTTTCTTT. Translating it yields CASSLDLVTEAFF.

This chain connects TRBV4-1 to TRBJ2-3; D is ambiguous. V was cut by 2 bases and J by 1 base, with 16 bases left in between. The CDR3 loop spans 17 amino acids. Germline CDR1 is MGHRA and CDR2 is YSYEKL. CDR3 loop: CASSQRPGWAGTDTQYF. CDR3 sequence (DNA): TGCGCCAGCAGCCAAAGGCCCGGATGGGCTGGCACAGATACGCAGTATTTT.

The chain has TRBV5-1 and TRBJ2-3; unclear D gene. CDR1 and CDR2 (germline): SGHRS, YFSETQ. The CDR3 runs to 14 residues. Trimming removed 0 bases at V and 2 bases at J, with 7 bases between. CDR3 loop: CASSLGPYTDTQYF. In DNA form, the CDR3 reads TGCGCCAGCAGCTTGGGCCCTTACACAGATACGCAGTATTTT.

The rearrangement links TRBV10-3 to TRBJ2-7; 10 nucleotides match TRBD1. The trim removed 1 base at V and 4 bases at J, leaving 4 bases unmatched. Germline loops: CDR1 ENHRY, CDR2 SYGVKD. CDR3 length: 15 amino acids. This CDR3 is CAISEFLDRGYEQYF. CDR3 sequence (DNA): TGTGCCATCAGTGAGTTTTTGGACAGGGGGTACGAGCAGTACTTC.

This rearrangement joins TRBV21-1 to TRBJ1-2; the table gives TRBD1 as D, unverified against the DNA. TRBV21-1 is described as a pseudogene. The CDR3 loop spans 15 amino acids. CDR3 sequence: CASSKGRTANYGYTF. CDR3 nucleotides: TGTGCCAGCAGCAAAGGACGGACAGCTAACTATGGCTACACCTTC.

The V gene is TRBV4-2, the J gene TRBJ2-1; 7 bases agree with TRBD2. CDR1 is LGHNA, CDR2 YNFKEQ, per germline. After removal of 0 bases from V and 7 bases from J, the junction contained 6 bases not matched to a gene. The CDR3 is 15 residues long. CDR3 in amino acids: CASSQDLRLANEQFF. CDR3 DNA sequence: TGTGCCAGCAGCCAAGATCTCCGACTAGCAAATGAGCAGTTCTTC.

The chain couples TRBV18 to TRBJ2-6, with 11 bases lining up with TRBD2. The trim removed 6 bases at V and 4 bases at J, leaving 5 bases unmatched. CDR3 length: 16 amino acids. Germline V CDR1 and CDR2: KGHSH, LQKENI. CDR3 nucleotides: TGTGCCAGCTCCACTAGCGGGAGTTCGGGGGCCAACGTCCTGACTTTC. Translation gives CASSTSGSSGANVLTF. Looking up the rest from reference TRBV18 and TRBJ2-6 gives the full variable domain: NAGVMQNPRHLVRRRGQEARLRCSPMKGHSHVYWYRQLPEEGLKFMVYLQKENIIDESGMPKERFSAEFPKEGPSILRIQQVVRGDSAAYFCASSTSGSSGANVLTFGAGSRLTVL.

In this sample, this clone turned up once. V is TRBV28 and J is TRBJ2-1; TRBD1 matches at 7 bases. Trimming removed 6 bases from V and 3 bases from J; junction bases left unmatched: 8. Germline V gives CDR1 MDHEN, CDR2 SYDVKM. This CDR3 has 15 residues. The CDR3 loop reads CASRPTGAVYNEQFF. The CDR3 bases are TGTGCCAGCAGGCCCACAGGGGCGGTCTACAATGAGCAGTTCTTC.

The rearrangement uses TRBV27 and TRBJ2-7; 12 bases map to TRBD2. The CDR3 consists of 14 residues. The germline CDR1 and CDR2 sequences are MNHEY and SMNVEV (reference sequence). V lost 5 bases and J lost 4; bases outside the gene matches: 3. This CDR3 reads CASSRTSGKYEQYF. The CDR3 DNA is TGTGCCAGCAGTCGGACTAGCGGGAAGTACGAGCAGTACTTC.

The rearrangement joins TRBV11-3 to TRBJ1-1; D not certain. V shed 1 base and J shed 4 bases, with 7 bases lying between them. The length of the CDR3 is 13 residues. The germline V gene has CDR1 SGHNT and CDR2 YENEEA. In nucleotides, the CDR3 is TGTGCCAGCAGCTTAGGGCGGGGCACTGAAGCTTTCTTT. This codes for CASSLGRGTEAFF.

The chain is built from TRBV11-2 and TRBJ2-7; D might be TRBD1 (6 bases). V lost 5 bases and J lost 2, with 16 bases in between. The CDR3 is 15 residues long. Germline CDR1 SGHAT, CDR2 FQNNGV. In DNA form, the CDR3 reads TGTGCCAGCAGCACTCGGACAGAAAGTACCTACGAGCAGTACTTC. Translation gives CASSTRTESTYEQYF.